This TCR beta chain came from a study of blood T cells in healthy people across ages. The authors ran a second PCR of about 6 to 12 cycles using a sample-barcoded 5' primer and a J-beta primer mix. TCRdb reanalysed the 5' RACE reads using MiXCR and keeps one entry per CDR3 protein. The sample shows around 800,000 distinct CDR3 sequences, about 47% of them seen only once. V dropped 6 bases and J dropped 1; count of bases not matched to a gene: 9. The CDR3 consists of 16 residues. The chain carries TRBV12-3 or TRBV12-4 and TRBJ2-5; TRBD2 matches at 9 bases. The clonotype comes from a man older than 75 in good health. The material sequenced was blood. The CDR3 nucleotides read TGTGCCAGCAGCCCTATAAGCGGGAGGTTCCAAGAGACCCAGTACTTC. Translated, it gives CASSPISGRFQETQYF.